A selection of T cell receptor beta chains follows, all from one sample in a study of technical replicates of blood from several donors. Produced via immunoSEQ multiplex PCR; TCRdb's table is partial and in-frame only. Of approximately 89,000 clones in the sample, about 94% were seen once. Sequenced: T cells isolated from PBMCs. The receptors originated from a human donor in good health. Each CDR3 is given with its conserved first and last residue.

CDR3 protein	V gene	J gene
CASSYSGGTETQYF	TRBV6-5	TRBJ2-5
CAISESGSSYNEQFF	TRBV10-3	TRBJ2-1
CASRKQGAHEQYF	TRBV19	TRBJ2-7
CASSSLPDYEQYF	TRBV5-6	TRBJ2-7
CASSLRASGSYEQYF	TRBV7-2	TRBJ2-7
CASSIGRGKKVNQPQHF	TRBV19	TRBJ1-5
CATASGRAQDTQYF	TRBV2	TRBJ2-3
CASSVGDSGRANEQFF	TRBV9	TRBJ2-1
CASSGYTNWTGSTEAFF	TRBV25-1	TRBJ1-1
CASSLEGGSQPQHF	TRBV7-8	TRBJ1-5
CASSAGTAPTEAFF	TRBV19	TRBJ1-1
CASSSQLAGGPKSETQYF	TRBV7-3	TRBJ2-5
CASSPRQGAHEQYF	TRBV5-1	TRBJ2-7
CAASPGVPYNEQFF	TRBV19	TRBJ2-1
CASTLRGDQPQHF	TRBV2	TRBJ1-5
CASSVEVGSADTQYF	TRBV9	TRBJ2-3
CASSLYTGANQPQHF	TRBV27	TRBJ1-5
CASSQQSRPELGAGELFF	TRBV4-2	TRBJ2-2
CASSLDYSANTGELFF	TRBV5-1	TRBJ2-2
CASSFGGAWEKLFF	TRBV7-8	TRBJ1-4
CASDLYWPGGDQPQHF	TRBV19	TRBJ1-5
CASHRYGKETQYF	TRBV11-2	TRBJ2-5
CASTAGPPNYGYTF	TRBV2	TRBJ1-2
CASQGGAGRETQYF	TRBV2	TRBJ2-5
CASSLAPREAYEQYF	TRBV5-1	TRBJ2-7
CASSLDTGADTQYF	TRBV5-1	TRBJ2-3
CASSLVALSSYEQYF	TRBV28	TRBJ2-7
CASSLYSSMNTEAFF	TRBV5-6	TRBJ1-1
CASTHTDTQYF	TRBV2	TRBJ2-3
CASSIYTSSGANVLTF	TRBV19	TRBJ2-6
CASSLGQGGPYEQYF	TRBV7-8	TRBJ2-7
CASRNTPGNEQFF	TRBV6-5	TRBJ2-1
CAWIGRGLYTEAFF	TRBV30	TRBJ1-1
CASRSAFRGNEFF	TRBV27	TRBJ2-1
CASSYYPGGMNTEAFF	TRBV6-5	TRBJ1-1
CASSVGPAPGADTQYF	TRBV9	TRBJ2-3
CASSLSGESQETQYF	TRBV13	TRBJ2-5
CASSHDREWAEAFF	TRBV9	TRBJ1-1
CATGQNTEAFF	TRBV6-1	TRBJ1-1
CASSQEEAGSYNEQFF	TRBV4-2	TRBJ2-1
CASTQDPYEQYF	TRBV6-6	TRBJ2-7
CATGTGDREQYF	TRBV7-9	TRBJ2-7
CASSPSGSPYNEQFF	TRBV7-3	TRBJ2-1
CSSRTGQNYGYTF	TRBV29-1	TRBJ1-2
CASSPVRETQYF	TRBV18	TRBJ2-5
CASSHDRGSTEAFF	TRBV2	TRBJ1-1
CASSFSSLPVHEQFF	TRBV27	TRBJ2-1
CASSFGYLRPTPTGELFF	TRBV28	TRBJ2-2
CASSLDLQGPTEAFF	TRBV5-1	TRBJ1-1
CASSLGGSWETQYF	TRBV9	TRBJ2-5
CASSNRGSADTQYF	TRBV19	TRBJ2-3